This T cell receptor (beta chain) emerged from a study of PD-1 blockade in classical Hodgkin lymphoma. Study in general: Nivolumab was given intravenously to patients at 3 mg/kg every 2 weeks.

Here immunoSEQ multiplex PCR was the method, and the copy in TCRdb shows in-frame clones only, minus some. Of some 100,000 clones in the sample, 92% were seen once. Each patient's relapse followed autologous stem cell transplantation, and brentuximab vedotin exposure varied. The source is a human donor with classical Hodgkin lymphoma. The input for sequencing was peripheral blood mononuclear cells (PBMCs), taken at baseline.

CDR3 nucleotides: TGTGCCAGCAGTGAAGGGGGGCGTCCAGGGAGGAACGAGCAGTACTTC. Amino acid sequence: CASSEGGRPGRNEQYF. This sequence joins TRBV2 and TRBJ2-7; TRBD1 or TRBD2 may be the D gene (6 bases each). CDR1 SNHLY and CDR2 FYNNEI come from the germline V gene. The CDR3 contains 16 residues. Trimming took 1 base from V and 5 from J, leaving 18 bases between them.